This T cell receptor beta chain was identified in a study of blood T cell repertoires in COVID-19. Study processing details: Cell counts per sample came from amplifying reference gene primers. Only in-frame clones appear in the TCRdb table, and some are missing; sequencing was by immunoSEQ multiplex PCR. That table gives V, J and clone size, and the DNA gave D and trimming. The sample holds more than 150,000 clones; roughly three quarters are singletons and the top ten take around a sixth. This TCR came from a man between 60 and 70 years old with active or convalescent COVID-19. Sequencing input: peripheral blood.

CDR3: CASISRGSRGEQYF. CDR3 bases: TGTGCCAGCATCTCAAGGGGGAGCCGCGGGGAGCAGTACTTC. V and J are TRBV6-5 and TRBJ2-7, with D perhaps matching TRBD1 (6 bases). There are 14 residues in the CDR3. V gave up 7 bases and J gave up 7 bases, with 20 bases separating them. Germline values: CDR1 MNHEY, CDR2 SVGAGI.